These 20 T cell receptor beta chains came from one sample sequenced in a study of blood T cell repertoires in COVID-19. Profiling relied on immunoSEQ multiplex PCR, and the TCRdb table lists in-frame clones only, not all of them. The sample shows around 260,000 clones, under 90% of them seen only once. The sequenced sample was peripheral blood. These receptors were obtained from a woman between 45 and 65 years old who had recovered from COVID-19.

The count of this clone is one. The chain recombines TRBV4-2 with TRBJ2-7; 8 positions agree with TRBD2. The J segment lost 2 bases and the V segment lost 0 bases, leaving 6 bases of the junction unmatched. Germline assignment: CDR1 LGHNA and CDR2 YNFKEQ. This CDR3 contains 16 residues. Here the CDR3 reads CASSQDSTSGTYEQYF. In DNA form, the CDR3 reads TGTGCCAGCAGCCAAGATAGCACTAGCGGTACCTACGAGCAGTACTTC.

The genes are TRBV7-2 and TRBJ2-7; 7 bases line up with TRBD2. The CDR3 runs 15 residues. Germline CDR1 and CDR2: SGHTA and FQGNSA. The V and J ends lost 5 bases and 2 bases, in that order; junction bases with no gene match: 9. For the CDR3, the DNA is TGTGCCAGCAGCCCGGTGGGGGGGGGACCCTACGAGCAGTACTTC. Amino acid sequence: CASSPVGGGPYEQYF. Full variable domain (remainder filled in from reference TRBV7-2 and TRBJ2-7): GAGVSQSPSNKVTEKGKDVELRCDPISGHTALYWYRQSLGQGLEFLIYFQGNSAPDKSGLPSDRFSAERTGGSVSTLTIQRTQQEDSAVYLCASSPVGGGPYEQYFGPGTRLTVT.

This clone was seen just once. This chain joins TRBV28 and TRBJ2-7; 8 bases are shared with TRBD2. Trimming cost V 6 bases and J 3 bases; bases outside gene matches: 7. The CDR3 has 14 residues. Germline values: CDR1 MDHEN, CDR2 SYDVKM. The CDR3 coding sequence is TGTGCCAGCAGGGCGGGGGGCCCCTTCTACGAGCAGTACTTC. Its translation: CASRAGGPFYEQYF.

Here the CDR3 reads CASSAPGPVLAGGQETQYF. The CDR3 DNA reads TGTGCCAGCAGTGCGCCGGGACCGGTACTAGCGGGAGGACAAGAGACCCAGTACTTC. The chain has TRBV28 and TRBJ2-5; 12 bases line up with TRBD2. The germline V gene encodes CDR1 MDHEN and CDR2 SYDVKM. The CDR3 length is 19 residues. V dropped 5 bases and J dropped 2; count of bases not matched to a gene: 15.

This chain connects TRBV28 to TRBJ2-3, with 12 bases identical to TRBD2. Germline assignment: CDR1 MDHEN and CDR2 SYDVKM. The CDR3 sequence is 15 residues long. J lost 4 bases, V lost 6 bases, and 5 bases had no gene match. The DNA of the CDR3 is TGTGCCAGCAGCTCTAGCGGGGGGGCCTCAGATACGCAGTATTTT. It codes for CASSSSGGASDTQYF.

The chain uses TRBV19 and TRBJ1-4; D unresolved. The CDR3 runs to 13 residues. The germline V and J ends were trimmed by 3 bases and 7 bases, with 9 bases remaining between them. Germline V gene data show CDR1 as LNHDA and CDR2 as SQIVND (reference sequence). CDR3 residues: CASSIREGEKLFF. CDR3 in DNA: TGTGCCAGTAGTATCCGGGAGGGTGAAAAACTGTTTTTT.

This clone was observed a handful of times. Additional DNA sequences in this sample encode the identical CDR3. The V call is TRBV7-2, the J call TRBJ1-4, with D possibly being TRBD1 (5 bases). V gave up 2 bases and J gave up 7 bases, with 11 bases separating them. This CDR3 is built from 14 residues. Germline V lookup: CDR1 SGHTA, CDR2 FQGNSA. DNA for the CDR3: TGTGCCAGCAGCTTAAGTCCGGGGGGTGAAAAACTGTTTTTT. Translating gives CASSLSPGGEKLFF. The whole variable domain, filled in from reference TRBV7-2 and TRBJ1-4, reads GAGVSQSPSNKVTEKGKDVELRCDPISGHTALYWYRQSLGQGLEFLIYFQGNSAPDKSGLPSDRFSAERTGGSVSTLTIQRTQQEDSAVYLCASSLSPGGEKLFFGSGTQLSVL.

The chain joins TRBV28 to TRBJ1-4, with TRBD1 as a possible D gene (6 bases). The CDR3 extends over 15 amino acids. Trimming cost V 5 bases and J 4 bases, with 14 bases left between them. Germline lookup yields CDR1 MDHEN and CDR2 SYDVKM. CDR3 loop: CASSPTTGFNEKLFF. CDR3 DNA: TGTGCCAGCAGTCCGACGACAGGTTTTAATGAAAAACTGTTTTTT.

The V call is TRBV7-3, the J call TRBJ2-2, with 11 nucleotides matching TRBD2. The J segment lost 4 bases and the V segment lost 5 bases, leaving 6 bases of the junction unmatched. The germline CDR1 and CDR2 sequences are SGHTA and FQGTGA. CDR3 length: 16 residues. DNA for the CDR3: TGTGCCAGCAGCCCTCGACTAGCGGGGAGCACCGGGGAGCTGTTTTTT. Residues: CASSPRLAGSTGELFF.

This clone came up a few times. The chain has TRBV5-4 and TRBJ2-5, with unresolved D. CDR3 length equals 13 residues. The V gene's germline CDR1 is SGHNT and CDR2 YYREEE (reference sequence). Trimming cost V 1 base and J 2 bases, with 6 bases left between them. This CDR3 reads CASSLPGQETQYF. The CDR3 DNA reads as TGTGCCAGCAGCTTGCCAGGACAAGAGACCCAGTACTTC. The variable domain in full, completed from reference TRBV5-4 and TRBJ2-5, reads ETGVTQSPTHLIKTRGQQVTLRCSSQSGHNTVSWYQQALGQGPQFIFQYYREEENGRGNFPPRFSGLQFPNYSSELNVNALELDDSALYLCASSLPGQETQYFGPGTRLLVL.

The chain carries TRBV24-1 and TRBJ2-1, with a possible D match to TRBD1 (6 bases). CDR1 KGHDR and CDR2 SFDVKD come from the germline V gene. The CDR3 covers 15 residues. The V and J ends lost 2 bases and 4 bases respectively, with 11 bases between them. In DNA form, the CDR3 reads TGTGCCACCAGTGATTCCTTGACAGGTTACAATGAGCAGTTCTTC. It encodes CATSDSLTGYNEQFF.

The gene calls are TRBV7-2 and TRBJ1-1, with TRBD1 as a possible D gene (6 bases). The length of the CDR3 is 14 residues. CDR1 SGHTA and CDR2 FQGNSA come from the germline V gene. Trimming stripped 3 bases from V and 4 bases from J, with 12 bases between. The CDR3 nucleotides are TGTGCCAGCAGCTTCGGGGGGGCGATCACTGAAGCTTTCTTT. Its protein is CASSFGGAITEAFF.

The V call is TRBV6-5, the J call TRBJ1-2; perhaps TRBD1 as D (6 bases). The germline V gene encodes CDR1 MNHEY and CDR2 SVGAGI. This CDR3 comprises 14 residues. Trimming removed 10 bases at V and 4 bases at J, with 19 bases between. CDR3: CATRRGQGIYGYTF. The DNA of the CDR3 is TGTGCCACCCGACGTGGGCAGGGGATCTATGGCTACACCTTC.

The chain joins TRBV25-1 to TRBJ1-1; the D gene is possibly TRBD1 (6 bases). Germline V gives CDR1 MGHDK, CDR2 SYGVNS. The length of the CDR3 is 16 residues. Between the trimmed V and J ends, which lost 5 bases and 3 bases, there was a span of 19 bases. The CDR3 protein is CASSPNFGQRYTEAFF. The DNA of the CDR3 is TGTGCCAGCAGTCCCAATTTCGGACAGCGATACACTGAAGCTTTCTTT.

The chain combines TRBV28 with TRBJ1-2, with 7 bases that match TRBD1. V lost 10 bases to trimming and J lost 8 bases; unmatched junction nucleotides: 13. This CDR3 spans 13 amino acids. Germline CDR1 is MDHEN and CDR2 is SYDVKM. The CDR3 loop reads CANHPRGPGGYTF. CDR3 coding DNA: TGTGCCAATCACCCTAGGGGGCCGGGCGGCTACACCTTC.

This chain connects TRBV13 to TRBJ1-1; D gene unclear. The CDR3 sequence is 15 residues long. Germline V gene lookup returns CDR1 PRHDT and CDR2 FYEKMQ (reference sequence). V lost 2 bases and J lost 0, with 10 bases in between. CDR3 DNA sequence: TGTGCCAGCAGCTTACTACAGAAGGTGAACACTGAAGCTTTCTTT. Translating it yields CASSLLQKVNTEAFF.

This clone was observed a handful of times. The chain uses TRBV28 and TRBJ1-5, with 10 nucleotides matching TRBD1. From germline, CDR1 is MDHEN and CDR2 SYDVKM. The CDR3 is made up of 16 amino acids. The V gene end was trimmed by 4 bases and the J gene end by 3 bases; junction bases not matched to a gene: 6. The CDR3: CASSWGGQGSNQPQHF. Written as DNA, the CDR3 is TGTGCCAGCAGTTGGGGGGGACAGGGGTCCAATCAGCCCCAGCATTTT. Filled out from reference TRBV28 and TRBJ1-5, the complete variable domain reads DVKVTQSSRYLVKRTGEKVFLECVQDMDHENMFWYRQDPGLGLRLIYFSYDVKMKEKGDIPEGYSVSREKKERFSLILESASTNQTSMYLCASSWGGQGSNQPQHFGDGTRLSIL.

V usage is TRBV10-3 and J usage is TRBJ1-2, with D tentatively TRBD1 (5 bases). Per germline, CDR1 ENHRY and CDR2 SYGVKD. Trimming took off 2 bases at V and 8 bases at J, with 18 bases between the two ends. The CDR3 contains 15 residues. The CDR3 region has the DNA TGTGCCATCAGTGAGGAGGTTCTTCGGAGGGACGGCTACACCTTC. Amino acid sequence: CAISEEVLRRDGYTF.

The rearrangement links TRBV12-3 or TRBV12-4 to TRBJ2-3; TRBD1 agrees at 10 bases. CDR3 length equals 13 residues. Unmatched junction bases numbered 3, after V lost 5 bases and J lost 7 bases. CDR3 nucleotide sequence: TGTGCCAGCAGTCCGACAGGGGGCTATACGCAGTATTTT. Translated: CASSPTGGYTQYF.

The chain links TRBV27 to TRBJ1-1, with unresolved D. In germline, CDR1 is MNHEY, CDR2 SMNVEV (reference sequence). The CDR3 length is 13 residues. Trimming stripped 4 bases from V and 3 bases from J, with 9 bases between. This chain's CDR3 is CASSSTIHTEAFF. The CDR3 nucleotides are TGTGCCAGCAGTTCTACTATCCACACTGAAGCTTTCTTT.